This TCR beta chain was profiled in a study of CD8+ T cells in alopecia areata. Following RNA extraction, reverse transcription yielded cDNA that acted as the sequencing template. Method: immunoSEQ multiplex PCR; TCRdb's copy keeps in-frame clones and lacks some. The repertoire holds 110,000 or so clones, less than 60% seen once, with around 3.4% in the top ten. The CDR3 is 15 residues long. The trim removed 4 bases at V and 8 bases at J, leaving 14 bases unmatched. The germline CDR1 and CDR2 sequences are GTSNPN and SVGIG (reference sequence). About this clone itself: Its antigen remains unidentified.

Treatment reported: oral pan-JAK inhibitor, 5-10 mg twice daily. General study results and limits: TCRs were shared less clearly across patients than in mice, possibly for HLA-related reasons.

V gene TRBV30 combines with J gene TRBJ2-1, with 7 nucleotides matching TRBD2. The specimen comprised CD4+ T cells sorted from blood, sampled at week 24, from a patient treated with tofacitinib. This receptor was taken from a human donor with alopecia areata. In nucleotides, the CDR3 is TGTGCCTGGATTCCCCTAGCGGACTCACGCGATGAGCAGTTCTTC. This sequence encodes CAWIPLADSRDEQFF. Together with reference TRBV30 and TRBJ2-1, the CDR3 gives the full variable domain: SQTIHQWPATLVQPVGSPLSLECTVEGTSNPNLYWYRQAAGRGLQLLFYSVGIGQISSEVPQNLSASRPQDRQFILSSKKLLLSDSGFYLCAWIPLADSRDEQFFGPGTRLTVL.